This is a list of T cell receptor beta chains from one sample in a study of blood T cell repertoires in COVID-19. TCRdb keeps only in-frame clones here, not all; method: immunoSEQ multiplex PCR. The data hold fewer than 85,000 clones, with around three quarters observed a single time. The sequencing sample was made of peripheral blood. The receptors derive from a woman aged 80 or over with active or convalescent COVID-19. Both conserved end residues are part of each CDR3. The D gene is left open where the match is weak. A clone size is listed for some rows: how often the clone was seen (once, few, many), or a class if it is expanded.

J	size	D	V	CDR3	DNA
TRBJ2-3	.	.	TRBV7-6	CASSLGGGGGDTQYF	TGTGCCAGCAGCTTAGGGGGGGGCGGGGGAGATACGCAGTATTTT
TRBJ1-1	.	.	TRBV23-1	CASSRGQKNTEAFF	TGCGCCAGCAGTCGGGGACAAAAAAACACTGAAGCTTTCTTT
TRBJ2-7	.	TRBD2	TRBV9	CASSPRPSGAGEQYF	TGTGCCAGCAGCCCCCGCCCTAGCGGGGCTGGCGAGCAGTACTTC
TRBJ1-1	few	.	TRBV2	CASSRTANMNTEAFF	TGTGCCAGCAGTCGGACAGCTAATATGAACACTGAAGCTTTCTTT
TRBJ1-2	.	TRBD1	TRBV5-1	CASSRAGGADISFGGYGYTF	TGCGCCAGCAGTCGCGCAGGGGGCGCAGATATATCCTTCGGGGGCTATGGCTACACCTTC
TRBJ1-5	.	.	TRBV6-5	CASSFNSNQPQHF	TGTGCCAGCAGTTTCAATAGCAATCAGCCCCAGCATTTT
TRBJ2-6	.	.	TRBV7-2	CASSLVGGPILGANVLTF	TGTGCCAGCAGCTTAGTAGGGGGTCCCATACTTGGGGCCAACGTCCTGACTTTC
TRBJ2-2	.	TRBD1	TRBV28	CASSGDSRWTGELFF	TGTGCCAGCAGTGGGGACAGCCGCTGGACCGGGGAGCTGTTTTTT
TRBJ1-5	.	TRBD1	TRBV18	CASSTGGRSNQPQHF	TGTGCCAGCTCAACAGGGGGCCGCTCAAATCAGCCCCAGCATTTT
TRBJ1-1	few	.	TRBV6-6	CASSYDPSFF	TGTGCCAGCAGTTACGATCCGAGTTTCTTT
TRBJ1-2	.	TRBD1	TRBV5-6	CASSPTSQGYGYTF	TGTGCCAGCAGCCCAACGTCACAGGGGTATGGCTACACCTTC
TRBJ1-4	.	.	TRBV18	CASSPDQGEKLFF	TGTGCCAGCTCACCCGATCAGGGCGAAAAACTGTTTTTT
TRBJ2-1	.	TRBD2	TRBV7-2	CASSLGLIRWRGAYNEQFF	TGTGCCAGCAGCTTAGGTCTAATAAGGTGGCGGGGGGCCTACAATGAGCAGTTCTTC
TRBJ1-1	.	.	TRBV4-3	CASSLQQGDPEAFF	TGCGCCAGCAGCCTCCAACAGGGAGATCCTGAAGCTTTCTTT
TRBJ1-1	once	.	TRBV10-3	CAIGSVAEAFF	TGTGCCATCGGGAGTGTGGCTGAAGCTTTCTTT
TRBJ1-5	.	.	TRBV4-3	CASSRTFTSNQPQHF	TGCGCCAGCAGCCGGACATTTACTAGCAATCAGCCCCAGCATTTT
TRBJ1-5	.	.	TRBV19	CASSSTGYGQPQHF	TGTGCCAGTAGTTCGACCGGGTATGGACAGCCCCAGCATTTT
TRBJ1-1	few	.	TRBV3-1/TRBV3-2	CASSSREAEAFF	TGTGCCAGCAGCTCCAGGGAGGCTGAAGCTTTCTTT
TRBJ1-5	few	TRBD1	TRBV28	CASSLYRRDRGPYSNQPQHF	TGTGCCAGCAGTTTATATCGCCGGGACAGGGGGCCGTATAGCAATCAGCCCCAGCATTTT
TRBJ1-2	.	.	TRBV7-8	CASSLGAGARYGYTF	TGTGCCAGCAGCTTAGGCGCGGGCGCGAGGTATGGCTACACCTTC
TRBJ2-7	.	TRBD2	TRBV27	CASSGRGVNEQYF	TGTGCCAGCAGTGGGCGGGGGGTGAACGAGCAGTACTTC
TRBJ2-1	.	TRBD1	TRBV6-2/TRBV6-3	CASSLFGTGGVRDNEQFF	TGTGCCAGCAGTCTATTCGGGACAGGGGGCGTGAGGGACAATGAGCAGTTCTTC